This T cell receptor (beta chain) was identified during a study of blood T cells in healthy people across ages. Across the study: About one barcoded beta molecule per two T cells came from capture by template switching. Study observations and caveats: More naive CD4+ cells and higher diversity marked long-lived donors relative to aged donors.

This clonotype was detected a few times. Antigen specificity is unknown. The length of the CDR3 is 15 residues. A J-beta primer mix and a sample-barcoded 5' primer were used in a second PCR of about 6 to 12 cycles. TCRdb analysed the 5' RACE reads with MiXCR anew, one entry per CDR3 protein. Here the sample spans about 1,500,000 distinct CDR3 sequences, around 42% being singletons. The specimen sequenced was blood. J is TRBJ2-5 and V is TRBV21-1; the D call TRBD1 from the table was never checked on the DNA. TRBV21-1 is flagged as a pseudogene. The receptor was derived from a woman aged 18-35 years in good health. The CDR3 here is CASSKERGRMETQYF. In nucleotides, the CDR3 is TGTGCCAGCAGCAAAGAAAGGGGGCGAATGGAGACCCAGTACTTC.